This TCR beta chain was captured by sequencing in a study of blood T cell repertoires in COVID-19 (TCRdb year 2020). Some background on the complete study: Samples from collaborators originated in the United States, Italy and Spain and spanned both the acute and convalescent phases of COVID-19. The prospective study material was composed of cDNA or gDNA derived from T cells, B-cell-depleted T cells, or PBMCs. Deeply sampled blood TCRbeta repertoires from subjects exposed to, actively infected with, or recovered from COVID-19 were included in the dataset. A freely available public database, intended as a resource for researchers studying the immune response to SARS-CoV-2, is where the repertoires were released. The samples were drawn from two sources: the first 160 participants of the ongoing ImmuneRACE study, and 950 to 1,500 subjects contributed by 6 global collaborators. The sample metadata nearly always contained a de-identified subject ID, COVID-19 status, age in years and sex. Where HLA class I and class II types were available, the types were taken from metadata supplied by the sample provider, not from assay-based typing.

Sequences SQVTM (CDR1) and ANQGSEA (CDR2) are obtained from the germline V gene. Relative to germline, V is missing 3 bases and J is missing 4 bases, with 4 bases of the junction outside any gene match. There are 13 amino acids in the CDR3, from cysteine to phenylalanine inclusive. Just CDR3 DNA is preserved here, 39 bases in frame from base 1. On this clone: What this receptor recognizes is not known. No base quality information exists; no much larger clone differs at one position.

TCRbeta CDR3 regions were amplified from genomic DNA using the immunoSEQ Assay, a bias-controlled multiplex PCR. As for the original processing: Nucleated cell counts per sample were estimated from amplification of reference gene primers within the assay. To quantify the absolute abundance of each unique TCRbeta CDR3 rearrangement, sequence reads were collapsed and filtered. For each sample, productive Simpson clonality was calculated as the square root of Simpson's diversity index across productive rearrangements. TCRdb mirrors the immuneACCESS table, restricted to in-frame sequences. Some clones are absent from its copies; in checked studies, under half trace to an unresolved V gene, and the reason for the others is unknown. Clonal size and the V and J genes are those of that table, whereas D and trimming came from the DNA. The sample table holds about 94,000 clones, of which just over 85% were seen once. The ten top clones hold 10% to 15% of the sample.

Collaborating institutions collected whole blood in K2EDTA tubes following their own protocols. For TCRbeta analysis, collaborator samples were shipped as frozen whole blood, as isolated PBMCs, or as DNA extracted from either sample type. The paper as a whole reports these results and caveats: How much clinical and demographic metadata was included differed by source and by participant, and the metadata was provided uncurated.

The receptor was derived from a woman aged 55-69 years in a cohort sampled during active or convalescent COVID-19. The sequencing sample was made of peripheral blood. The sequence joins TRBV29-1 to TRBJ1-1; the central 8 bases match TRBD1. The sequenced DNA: TGCAGCGTTGACAGGGGGCAAAGCACTGAAGCTTTCTTT. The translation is CSVDRGQSTEAFF.